This T cell receptor beta chain is from a study of identical twins. Trimming pared 3 bases from V and 2 bases from J, leaving 8 bases between. Germline V gene lookup returns CDR1 DFQATT and CDR2 SNEGSKA (reference sequence). The CDR3 runs 12 residues. Whole-study results and caveats: Out-of-frame beta sequences exhibited a weaker degree of excess twin sharing. Clonotypes of the beta chain that were abundant in cord blood carried fewer insertions (memory repertoires showed none). Part of the zero-insertion signal could reflect confounding by invariant MAIT and iNKT cells.

Template switching created a universal primer site, and the cDNA included unique molecular identifiers. TCRdb processed the 5' RACE reads anew with MiXCR; each CDR3 protein has one entry. The repertoire holds around 680,000 distinct CDR3 sequences, with over 8.5% as singletons. On this clonotype itself: Its cognate antigen is unknown.

These same data were also listed under a study on yellow fever vaccine responses in identical twins.

V gene TRBV20-1 combines with J gene TRBJ2-7, with unresolved D. The clonotype comes from a young woman in good health. Sequenced sample: PBMCs. The CDR3 region is CSARNGPYEQYF. CDR3 coding DNA: TGCAGTGCTAGGAACGGTCCCTACGAGCAGTACTTC.